One sample yielded the 30 T cell receptor beta chains listed below, sequenced in a study of blood T cell repertoires in COVID-19. Sequenced by immunoSEQ multiplex PCR; TCRdb stores in-frame clones only, minus some. This sample has about 210,000 clones; around 80% occur once, and the top ten carry roughly 8%. The sequenced sample consisted of peripheral blood. The origin of the receptors is a woman aged 50 to 65 with acute or convalescent COVID-19.

The J gene is TRBJ2-7, the V gene TRBV20-1; D is unclear. From germline, CDR1 is DFQATT and CDR2 SNEGSKA (reference sequence). V shed 2 bases and J shed 3 bases, with 5 bases lying between them. There are 11 residues in the CDR3. The CDR3 coding sequence is TGCAGTGCTAGAAGCATCTACGAGCAGTACTTC. Protein product: CSARSIYEQYF.

Only one count was recorded for this clone. This rearrangement joins TRBV6-5 to TRBJ1-2; 7 nucleotides agree with TRBD1. This CDR3 contains 13 residues. The germline gives CDR1 MNHEY, CDR2 SVGAGI. V gave up 5 bases and J gave up 6 bases; unmatched junction bases: 6. Here the CDR3 DNA reads TGTGCCAGCAGTCCGGACAGGCCCGATGGCTACACCTTC. Its protein is CASSPDRPDGYTF.

The rearrangement joins TRBV11-2 to TRBJ2-3, with 8 bases aligning to TRBD2. The germline gives CDR1 SGHAT, CDR2 FQNNGV. The V segment lost 5 bases and the J segment 0 bases; nucleotides outside the gene matches: 10. The CDR3 loop spans 17 amino acids. In DNA, the CDR3 is TGTGCCAGCAGCCCACGGGAGGGCCAGGATAGCACAGATACGCAGTATTTT. It translates to CASSPREGQDSTDTQYF.

The J gene is TRBJ2-7, the V gene TRBV15, with TRBD1 matching 7 bases. Germline lookup yields CDR1 LNHNV and CDR2 YYDKDF (reference sequence). CDR3 length equals 16 residues. Losses at the gene ends were 0 bases for V and 7 bases for J; bases not matched to a gene: 12. The CDR3 sequence: CATSRDEDRPTGEQYF. The CDR3 DNA follows: TGTGCCACCAGCAGAGATGAGGACAGGCCTACGGGGGAGCAGTACTTC.

The chain employs TRBV27 and TRBJ2-3; 7 nucleotides agree with TRBD1. Germline loops: CDR1 MNHEY, CDR2 SMNVEV (reference sequence). The CDR3 is 15 amino acids. The trim removed 5 bases at V and 0 bases at J, leaving 5 bases unmatched. CDR3 amino acids: CASSRGGYSTDTQYF. The CDR3 DNA reads TGTGCCAGCAGTCGAGGGGGCTATAGCACAGATACGCAGTATTTT.

This chain uses TRBV30 with TRBJ2-5; TRBD2 agrees at 7 bases. CDR1 is GTSNPN, CDR2 SVGIG, per germline (reference sequence). V lost 4 bases and J lost 5; bases outside the gene matches: 16. The CDR3 is 16 amino acids. The CDR3 nucleotides read TGTGCCTGGAAGGGTCTAGGACTAGGGGTCGGGGAGACCCAGTACTTC. Translation: CAWKGLGLGVGETQYF.

The chain has TRBV27 and TRBJ2-3; TRBD2 matches 7 bases. The CDR3 has 16 residues. V dropped 7 bases and J dropped 6; count of bases not matched to a gene: 16. Germline V gene lookup returns CDR1 MNHEY and CDR2 SMNVEV (reference sequence). The CDR3 protein is CASMPRLSGTGDTQYF. CDR3 DNA sequence: TGTGCCAGCATGCCCAGGTTGAGCGGGACGGGGGATACGCAGTATTTT.

J is TRBJ2-1 and V is TRBV11-3, with D perhaps matching TRBD1 (5 bases). This CDR3 contains 15 residues. Trimming took 5 bases from V and 0 from J, leaving 11 bases between them. CDR1 and CDR2 (germline): SGHNT, YENEEA. The CDR3: CASSQSRGSYNEQFF. CDR3 coding DNA: TGTGCCAGCAGCCAAAGTAGGGGCTCCTACAATGAGCAGTTCTTC.

V and J are TRBV9 and TRBJ2-2; 10 bases line up with TRBD1. Losses at the gene ends were 3 bases for V and 3 bases for J; bases not matched to a gene: 8. This CDR3 is built from 17 residues. Germline lookup yields CDR1 SGDLS and CDR2 YYNGEE. DNA of the CDR3: TGTGCCAGCAGCGCCCCTCAGACAGGGGGCGACACCGGGGAGCTGTTTTTT. It specifies CASSAPQTGGDTGELFF.

As regards this clone: Other nucleotide sequences in the sample specify the same CDR3. The chain has TRBV18 and TRBJ1-1; 11 nucleotides line up with TRBD1. The CDR3 has 14 residues. The germline gives CDR1 KGHSH, CDR2 LQKENI. J was trimmed by 5 bases and V by 6 bases; bases with no gene match: 5. The CDR3 DNA reads TGTGCCAGCTCCCCCGGACAGGGGGCTACTGAAGCTTTCTTT. As protein: CASSPGQGATEAFF.

This sequence joins TRBV27 and TRBJ2-4; 7 bases match TRBD2. The V and J ends lost 5 bases and 2 bases, in that order; junction bases with no gene match: 3. The CDR3 has 14 amino acids. The V gene's germline CDR1 is MNHEY and CDR2 SMNVEV (reference sequence). The CDR3 region is CASSTGTTKNIQYF. Here the CDR3 DNA reads TGTGCCAGCAGTACCGGGACTACCAAAAACATTCAGTACTTC.

The V and J genes are TRBV5-1 and TRBJ2-2, with 9 bases fitting TRBD2. The J segment lost 4 bases and the V segment lost 9 bases, leaving 7 bases of the junction unmatched. The CDR3 is 14 amino acids. In germline, CDR1 is SGHRS, CDR2 YFSETQ. Written as DNA, the CDR3 is TGCGCCACCCAACTAGCGGGTCTCACCGGGGAGCTGTTTTTT. Translated: CATQLAGLTGELFF.

The gene calls are TRBV7-6 and TRBJ1-2, with 7 bases identical to TRBD1. This CDR3 has 15 amino acids. The ends lost 1 base at V and 4 bases at J; junction bases unmatched: 6. Germline V gives CDR1 SGHVS, CDR2 FNYEAQ. The CDR3 here is CASSLEDRTFYGYTF. The DNA of the CDR3 is TGTGCCAGCAGCTTAGAGGACAGGACTTTCTATGGCTACACCTTC.

This chain joins TRBV24-1 and TRBJ2-2; D might be TRBD2 (6 bases). V gave up 8 bases and J gave up 4 bases, with 10 bases separating them. Germline values: CDR1 KGHDR, CDR2 SFDVKD. The CDR3 sequence is 13 residues long. This CDR3 is CATKAGGTGELFF. The CDR3 nucleotides read TGTGCCACCAAAGCGGGTGGCACCGGGGAGCTGTTTTTT.

The chain carries TRBV7-2 and TRBJ2-5; perhaps TRBD2 as D (6 bases). CDR3 length equals 16 residues. Trimming left V 5 bases short and J 1 base short, with 17 bases between. Germline V gene lookup returns CDR1 SGHTA and CDR2 FQGNSA. The CDR3 loop reads CASSLWGLGPQETQYF. The CDR3, as DNA: TGTGCCAGCAGCCTTTGGGGACTGGGCCCCCAAGAGACCCAGTACTTC.

The chain recombines TRBV2 with TRBJ2-4; TRBD2 aligns across 11 bases. The CDR3 is made up of 18 amino acids. With 6 bases clipped from V and 3 bases from J, the junction kept 13 bases outside the gene matches. Germline V lookup: CDR1 SNHLY, CDR2 FYNNEI. The DNA of the CDR3 is TGTGCCAGCAGCTTACTAGCGGGAGAGGGGTTGGGCAAAAACATTCAGTACTTC. Protein product: CASSLLAGEGLGKNIQYF.

CDR3 amino acids: CASSQEGLAGDEQYF. CDR3 nucleotide sequence: TGCGCCAGCAGCCAAGAAGGCCTAGCGGGAGACGAGCAGTACTTC. The chain combines TRBV4-1 with TRBJ2-7; 10 bases align to TRBD2. CDR1 and CDR2 (germline): MGHRA, YSYEKL. CDR3 size: 15 residues. The V segment lost 0 bases and the J segment 5 bases; nucleotides outside the gene matches: 4.

The chain joins TRBV10-1 to TRBJ1-1, with TRBD1 identical over 7 bases. J was trimmed by 1 base and V by 3 bases; bases with no gene match: 11. The germline CDR1 and CDR2 sequences are WNHNN and SYGVQD (reference sequence). CDR3 length: 17 residues. The CDR3 bases are TGCGCCAGCAGTGATAGGAAAGAGGGGGCTTGGAACACTGAAGCTTTCTTT. As protein: CASSDRKEGAWNTEAFF.

This chain connects TRBV5-1 to TRBJ2-7; 10 positions agree with TRBD1. There are 16 residues in the CDR3. Germline assignment: CDR1 SGHRS and CDR2 YFSETQ. The ends lost 4 bases at V and 3 bases at J; junction bases unmatched: 10. CDR3 loop: CASSLEPGTGVYEQYF. DNA of the CDR3: TGCGCCAGCAGCCTGGAACCCGGGACAGGGGTCTACGAGCAGTACTTC.

This chain joins TRBV5-8 and TRBJ2-4; tentative D call: TRBD2 (5 bases). The germline V gene has CDR1 SGHTS and CDR2 YDEGEE. The length of the CDR3 is 15 residues. The V end was cut by 7 bases, the J end by 0 bases, with 14 bases between. CDR3 nucleotide sequence: TGTGCCAGCGAAAGGACGGGGAAAGCCAAAAACATTCAGTACTTC. Translation gives CASERTGKAKNIQYF.

This clone was observed once. The CDR3 DNA follows: TGTGCCAGCAGTTTACGCTGGGGGGATTTAGGAGAGCAGTTCTTC. This translates into CASSLRWGDLGEQFF. This chain joins TRBV27 and TRBJ2-1, with D maybe TRBD2 (6 bases). V was cut by 2 bases and J by 10 bases, with 18 bases left in between. The CDR3 spans 15 residues. Germline V lookup: CDR1 MNHEY, CDR2 SMNVEV (reference sequence).

The chain recombines TRBV6-5 with TRBJ2-3; D is possibly TRBD1 (6 bases). V was clipped by 4 bases and J by 3 bases, with 14 bases between them. CDR1 is MNHEY and CDR2 is SVGAGI in the germline V gene. CDR3 length: 15 residues. Written as DNA, the CDR3 is TGTGCCAGCAGTTCACAGGGAACCTGGACAGATACGCAGTATTTT. Protein: CASSSQGTWTDTQYF.

The genes are TRBV14 and TRBJ1-5; 7 nucleotides match TRBD1. The CDR3 spans 14 residues. Germline V gene lookup returns CDR1 SGHDN and CDR2 FVKESK. Trimming removed 9 bases from V and 4 bases from J; junction bases left unmatched: 9. CDR3 sequence: CASSQGNENQPQHF. The DNA for the CDR3 is TGTGCCAGTTCACAGGGGAACGAGAATCAGCCCCAGCATTTT.

The V call is TRBV28, the J call TRBJ2-7, with a possible D match to TRBD2 (6 bases). Germline CDR1 is MDHEN and CDR2 is SYDVKM. The CDR3 contains 14 residues. V was shortened by 3 bases and J by 2 bases, with 11 bases between the two germline ends. This CDR3 reads CASSFQGGTYEQYF. The CDR3 DNA sequence: TGTGCCAGCAGTTTCCAGGGAGGTACCTACGAGCAGTACTTC.

This chain joins TRBV19 and TRBJ2-7; TRBD1 aligns across 10 bases. J lost 1 base, V lost 6 bases, and 3 bases had no gene match. The CDR3 has 14 residues. Germline CDR1 reads LNHDA; CDR2 reads SQIVND (reference sequence). The CDR3: CASRPGQGSYEQYF. CDR3 bases: TGTGCCAGTAGACCGGGACAGGGGTCCTACGAGCAGTACTTC.

This clone was observed a single time. The chain carries TRBV5-1 and TRBJ2-5; TRBD2 aligns across 7 bases. The CDR3 spans 14 residues. V was pared by 0 bases and J by 1 base, with 0 bases of the junction left unmatched. CDR1 SGHRS and CDR2 YFSETQ come from the germline V gene. CDR3 nucleotide sequence: TGCGCCAGCAGCTTGGGACTAGCCCAAGAGACCCAGTACTTC. Protein: CASSLGLAQETQYF. Filled out from reference TRBV5-1 and TRBJ2-5, the complete variable domain reads KAGVTQTPRYLIKTRGQQVTLSCSPISGHRSVSWYQQTPGQGLQFLFEYFSETQRNKGNFPGRFSGRQFSNSRSEMNVSTLELGDSALYLCASSLGLAQETQYFGPGTRLLVL.

V usage is TRBV9 and J usage is TRBJ2-1; D not resolved. This CDR3 contains 17 residues. Germline V gene sequence: CDR1 SGDLS, CDR2 YYNGEE. Deletions cut 0 bases from V and 10 bases from J, with 23 bases between. CDR3 loop: CASSVDPTSSQYEEQFF. In nucleotides, the CDR3 is TGTGCCAGCAGCGTAGACCCGACCTCTAGTCAATACGAAGAGCAGTTCTTC.

The chain carries TRBV29-1 and TRBJ2-3; D may be TRBD1 (5 bases). V was cut by 2 bases and J by 4 bases, with 10 bases left in between. The CDR3 loop spans 13 amino acids. Germline V gene sequence: CDR1 SQVTM, CDR2 ANQGSEA. CDR3 sequence: CSVEYRIADTQYF. The CDR3 nucleotides read TGCAGCGTTGAATACAGGATCGCAGATACGCAGTATTTT.

This chain links TRBV5-1 with TRBJ1-1, with D possibly TRBD1 on 5 matching bases. V was cut by 4 bases and J by 0 bases, with 10 bases left in between. Looked up from germline, CDR1 is SGHRS and CDR2 is YFSETQ. The CDR3 is 14 amino acids. The CDR3 reads CASSRGGVNTEAFF. CDR3 nucleotide sequence: TGCGCCAGCAGCCGCGGAGGGGTGAACACTGAAGCTTTCTTT.

This chain uses TRBV9 with TRBJ2-2, with unresolved D. The V gene lost 1 base and the J gene lost 2 bases, with 9 bases spanning the gap. Germline V gene data show CDR1 as SGDLS and CDR2 as YYNGEE. The CDR3 spans 15 residues. CDR3 in DNA: TGTGCCAGCAGCGTATTCAGCGTTAACACCGGGGAGCTGTTTTTT. This translates into CASSVFSVNTGELFF.